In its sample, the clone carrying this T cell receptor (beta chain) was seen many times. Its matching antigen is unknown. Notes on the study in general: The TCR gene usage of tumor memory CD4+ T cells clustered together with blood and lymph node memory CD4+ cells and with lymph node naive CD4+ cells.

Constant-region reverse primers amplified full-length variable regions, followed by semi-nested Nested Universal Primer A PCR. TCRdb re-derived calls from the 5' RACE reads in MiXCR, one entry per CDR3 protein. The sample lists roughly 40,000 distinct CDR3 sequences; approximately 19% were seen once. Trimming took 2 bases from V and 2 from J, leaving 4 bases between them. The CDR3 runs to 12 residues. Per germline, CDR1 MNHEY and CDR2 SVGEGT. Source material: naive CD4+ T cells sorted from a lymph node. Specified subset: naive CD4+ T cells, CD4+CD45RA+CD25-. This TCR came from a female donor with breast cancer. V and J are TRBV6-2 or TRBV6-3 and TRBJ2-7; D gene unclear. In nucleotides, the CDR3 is TGTGCCAGCAGTTACGACACCTACGAGCAGTACTTC. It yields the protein CASSYDTYEQYF.